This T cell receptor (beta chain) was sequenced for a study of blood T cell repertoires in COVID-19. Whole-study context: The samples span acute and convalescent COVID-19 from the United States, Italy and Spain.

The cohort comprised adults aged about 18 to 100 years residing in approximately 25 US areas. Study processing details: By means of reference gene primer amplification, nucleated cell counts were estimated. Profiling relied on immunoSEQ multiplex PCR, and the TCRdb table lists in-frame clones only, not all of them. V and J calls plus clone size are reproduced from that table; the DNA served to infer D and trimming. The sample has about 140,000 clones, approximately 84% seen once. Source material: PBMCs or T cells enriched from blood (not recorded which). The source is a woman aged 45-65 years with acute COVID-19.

CDR3 amino acids: CASSYFQLAGEFDEQFF. CDR3 bases: TGTGCCAGCAGTTACTTCCAACTAGCGGGAGAATTCGATGAGCAGTTCTTC. V usage is TRBV6-2 or TRBV6-3 and J usage is TRBJ2-1; 11 bases fit TRBD2. The CDR3 extends over 17 amino acids. The germline V gene encodes CDR1 MNHEY and CDR2 SVGEGT. The V and J ends lost 1 base and 8 bases, in that order; junction bases with no gene match: 10.